The text below deals with one T cell receptor (beta chain). A much larger clone lies a single base off, so this may be a read error. This sample's RNA came from whole unsorted tissue. More than 3 cm separated this lung sample from the edge of the tumor. Trimming at V came to 6 bases and at J to 5 bases, leaving 7 bases not matched to a gene. The CDR3 is 13 amino acids. The germline CDR1 and CDR2 sequences are SGHDT and YYEEEE. This specimen comes from a study of tumor and adjacent non-tumor tissue in lung cancer. Study in general: Stage I to III disease affected 10 men and about five women aged about 31 to 85.

The library came from three nested PCR rounds adapted from ARM-PCR protocols. TCRdb redid the calling of the multiplex PCR reads with MiXCR, one entry per CDR3 protein. This sample has tens of thousands of distinct CDR3 sequences; 76% occur once, and the top ten carry 30% to 50%. This sequence was found in a man in his 70s with non-small cell lung cancer. What was sequenced was distant non-tumor lung tissue. The rearrangement links TRBV5-6 to TRBJ1-2; 7 nucleotides match TRBD1. The CDR3, as DNA: TGTGCCAGCACCTCGGACAGGAAGTATGGCTACACCTTC. Translating gives CASTSDRKYGYTF.